This T cell receptor beta chain was identified during a study of cytomegalovirus exposure and HLA in healthy donors. Points from the study as a whole: For presence/absence analyses, sequencing depth was assumed to be roughly uniform across donors. It has been reported that TCR beta sequences accurately predicted the HLA-A and HLA-B alleles of most subjects. A further, later analysis showed that HLA-associated TCR beta chains (compared with equally common others) were more clonally expanded.

Turning to this clone: The antigen remains unidentified.

The PCR used 60 Vbeta and 13 Jbeta primers. Measured with immunoSEQ multiplex PCR; TCRdb has only the in-frame clones, and not every one. The sample has about 110,000 clones; approximately 80% are singletons. Sample: PBMCs. The source of this sequence is a male donor in good health and CMV-seronegative.

The CDR3 spells CASSPTGRFVDTQYF. The DNA of the CDR3 is TGTGCCAGCAGCCCGACAGGTCGGTTTGTAGATACGCAGTATTTT. This chain joins TRBV7-9 and TRBJ2-3; weak D call: TRBD1 (6 bases). Germline CDR1 is SEHNR and CDR2 is FQNEAQ (reference sequence). This CDR3 region has 15 residues. V gave up 5 bases and J gave up 5 bases, with 17 bases separating them. Complete variable domain (other parts from reference TRBV7-9 and TRBJ2-3): DTGVSQNPRHKITKRGQNVTFRCDPISEHNRLYWYRQTLGQGPEFLTYFQNEAQLEKSRLLSDRFSAERPKGSFSTLEIQRTEQGDSAMYLCASSPTGRFVDTQYFGPGTRLTVL.